This TCR beta chain was documented in a study of blood T cells in healthy people across ages. No fewer than 6 million PBMCs went into each sample. Extracted total RNA amounted to at least 5.5 micrograms for each sample. Study findings and constraints: Those diversity estimates obtained from one million T cells were thought to be underestimates.

Primers used in a second PCR of about 7 to 12 cycles were a sample-barcoded 5' primer and a J-beta primer mix. In TCRdb, the 5' RACE reads were re-called with MiXCR into one record per CDR3 protein. The sample records roughly 930,000 distinct CDR3 sequences, around 48% being singletons. The CDR3 contains 15 residues. Trimming pared 1 base from V and 2 bases from J, leaving 12 bases between. From germline, CDR1 is SGHRS and CDR2 YFSETQ. As to this clonotype: Antigen unknown.

The genes are TRBV5-1 and TRBJ1-2; perhaps TRBD1 as D (5 bases). The specimen was blood. This clonotype was sampled from a man in his thirties or forties in good health. The CDR3 loop is CASSLTAGVNYGYTF. The CDR3 DNA reads TGCGCCAGCAGCTTGACGGCGGGGGTGAACTATGGCTACACCTTC.